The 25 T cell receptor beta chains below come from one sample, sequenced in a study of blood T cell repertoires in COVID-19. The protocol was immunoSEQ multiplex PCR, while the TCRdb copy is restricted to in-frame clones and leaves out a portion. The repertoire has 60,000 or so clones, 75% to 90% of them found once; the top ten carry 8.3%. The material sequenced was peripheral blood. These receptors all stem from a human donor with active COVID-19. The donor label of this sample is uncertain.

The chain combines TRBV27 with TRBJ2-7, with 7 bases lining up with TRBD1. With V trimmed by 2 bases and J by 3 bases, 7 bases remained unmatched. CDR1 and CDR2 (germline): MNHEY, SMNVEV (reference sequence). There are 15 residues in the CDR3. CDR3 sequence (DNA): TGTGCCAGCAGTTTACACTACACAGGGGACTACGAGCAGTACTTC. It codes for CASSLHYTGDYEQYF.

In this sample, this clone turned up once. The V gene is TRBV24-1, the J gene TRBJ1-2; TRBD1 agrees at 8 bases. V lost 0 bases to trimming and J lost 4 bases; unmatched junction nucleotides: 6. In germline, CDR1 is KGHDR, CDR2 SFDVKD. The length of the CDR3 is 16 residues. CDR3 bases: TGTGCCACCAGTGATTTGGGGCAGGGGGCAGGCTATGGCTACACCTTC. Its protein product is CATSDLGQGAGYGYTF.

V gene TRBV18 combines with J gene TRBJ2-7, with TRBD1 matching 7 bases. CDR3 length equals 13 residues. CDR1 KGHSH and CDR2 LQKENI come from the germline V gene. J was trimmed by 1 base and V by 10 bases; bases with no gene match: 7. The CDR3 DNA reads TGTGCCACCAGTGGGGACAGATCCTACGAGCAGTACTTC. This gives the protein CATSGDRSYEQYF.

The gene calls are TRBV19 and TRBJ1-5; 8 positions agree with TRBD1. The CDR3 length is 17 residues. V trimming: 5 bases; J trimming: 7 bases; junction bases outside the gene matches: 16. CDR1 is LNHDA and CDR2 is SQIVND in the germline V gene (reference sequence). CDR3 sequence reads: CASSLDGQGAGRQPQHF. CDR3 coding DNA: TGTGCCAGTAGTCTCGATGGGCAGGGGGCGGGAAGGCAGCCCCAGCATTTT. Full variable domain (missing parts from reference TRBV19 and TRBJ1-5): DGGITQSPKYLFRKEGQNVTLSCEQNLNHDAMYWYRQDPGQGLRLIYYSQIVNDFQKGDIAEGYSVSREKKESFPLTVTSAQKNPTAFYLCASSLDGQGAGRQPQHFGDGTRLSIL.

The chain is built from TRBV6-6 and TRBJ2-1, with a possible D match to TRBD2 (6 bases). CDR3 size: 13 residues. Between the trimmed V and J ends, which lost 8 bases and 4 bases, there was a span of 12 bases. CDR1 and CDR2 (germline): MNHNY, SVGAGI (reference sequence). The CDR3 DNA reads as TGTGCCAGCGGGAGCGGGTATTACAATGAGCAGTTCTTC. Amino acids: CASGSGYYNEQFF.

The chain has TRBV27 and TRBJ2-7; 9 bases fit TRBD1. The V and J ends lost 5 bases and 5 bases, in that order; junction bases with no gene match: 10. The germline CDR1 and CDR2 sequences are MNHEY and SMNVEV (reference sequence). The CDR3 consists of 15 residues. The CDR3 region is CASSPGTGWGNEQYF. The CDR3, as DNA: TGTGCCAGCAGTCCCGGGACAGGGTGGGGCAACGAGCAGTACTTC.

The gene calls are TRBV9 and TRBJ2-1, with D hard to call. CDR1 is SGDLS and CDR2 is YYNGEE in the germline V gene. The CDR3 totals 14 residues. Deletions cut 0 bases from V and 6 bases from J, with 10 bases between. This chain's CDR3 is CASSVESYRNEQFF. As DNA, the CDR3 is TGTGCCAGCAGCGTAGAGTCCTACCGCAATGAGCAGTTCTTC.

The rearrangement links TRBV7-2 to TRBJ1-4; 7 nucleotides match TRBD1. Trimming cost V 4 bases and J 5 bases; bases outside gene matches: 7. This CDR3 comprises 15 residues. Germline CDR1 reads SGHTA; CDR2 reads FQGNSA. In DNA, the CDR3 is TGTGCCAGCAGCTCCGGACAGGCCCGGAATGAAAAACTGTTTTTT. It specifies CASSSGQARNEKLFF.

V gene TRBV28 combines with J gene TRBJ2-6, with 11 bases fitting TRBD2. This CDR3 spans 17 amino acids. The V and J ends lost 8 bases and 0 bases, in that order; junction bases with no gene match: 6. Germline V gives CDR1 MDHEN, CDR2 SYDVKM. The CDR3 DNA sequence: TGTGCCAGCTCACCGACTAGCGGGGTCTCTGGGGCCAACGTCCTGACTTTC. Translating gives CASSPTSGVSGANVLTF.

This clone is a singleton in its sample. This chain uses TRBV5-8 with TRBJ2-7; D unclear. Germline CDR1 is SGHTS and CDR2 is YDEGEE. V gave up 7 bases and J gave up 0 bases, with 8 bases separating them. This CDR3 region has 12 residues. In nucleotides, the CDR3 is TGTGCCAGCCTGAGAGGCTCCTACGAGCAGTACTTC. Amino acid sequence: CASLRGSYEQYF.

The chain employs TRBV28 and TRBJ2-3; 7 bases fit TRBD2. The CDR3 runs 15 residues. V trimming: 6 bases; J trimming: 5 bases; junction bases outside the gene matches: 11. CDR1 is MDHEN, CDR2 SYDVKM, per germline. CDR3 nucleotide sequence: TGTGCCAGCAGCCCGCTCTCAGCGGGATTAGATACGCAGTATTTT. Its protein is CASSPLSAGLDTQYF.

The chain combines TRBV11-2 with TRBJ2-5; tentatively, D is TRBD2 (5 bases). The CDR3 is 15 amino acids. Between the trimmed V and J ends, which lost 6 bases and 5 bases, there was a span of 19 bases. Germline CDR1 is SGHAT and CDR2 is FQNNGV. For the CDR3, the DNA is TGTGCCAGCAGGTCAGACCCCGGGGTTTGGGAGACCCAGTACTTC. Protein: CASRSDPGVWETQYF.

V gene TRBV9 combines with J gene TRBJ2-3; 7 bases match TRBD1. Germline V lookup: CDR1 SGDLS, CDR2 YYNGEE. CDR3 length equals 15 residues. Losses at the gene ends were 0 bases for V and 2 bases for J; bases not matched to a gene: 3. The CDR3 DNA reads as TGTGCCAGCAGCGTAGCAGGACAGGCCACAGATACGCAGTATTTT. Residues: CASSVAGQATDTQYF.

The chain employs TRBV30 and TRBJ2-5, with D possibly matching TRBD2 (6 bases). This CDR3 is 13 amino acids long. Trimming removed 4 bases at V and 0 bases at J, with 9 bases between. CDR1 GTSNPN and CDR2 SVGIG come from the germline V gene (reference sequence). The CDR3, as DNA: TGTGCCTGGAAACTAGCCCACCAAGAGACCCAGTACTTC. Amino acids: CAWKLAHQETQYF.

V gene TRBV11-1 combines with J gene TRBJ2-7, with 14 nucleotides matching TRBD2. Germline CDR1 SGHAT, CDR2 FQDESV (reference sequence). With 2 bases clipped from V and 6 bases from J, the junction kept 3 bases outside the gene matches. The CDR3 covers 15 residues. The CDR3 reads CASSLRGLAGVEQYF. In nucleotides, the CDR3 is TGTGCCAGCAGCTTAAGGGGACTAGCGGGAGTCGAGCAGTACTTC.

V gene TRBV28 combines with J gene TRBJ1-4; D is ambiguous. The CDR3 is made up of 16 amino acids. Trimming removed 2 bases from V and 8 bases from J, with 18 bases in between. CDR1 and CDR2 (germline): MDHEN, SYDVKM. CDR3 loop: CASSLIMRSRIEKLFF. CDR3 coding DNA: TGTGCCAGCAGTTTAATAATGAGGAGTCGCATCGAAAAACTGTTTTTT.

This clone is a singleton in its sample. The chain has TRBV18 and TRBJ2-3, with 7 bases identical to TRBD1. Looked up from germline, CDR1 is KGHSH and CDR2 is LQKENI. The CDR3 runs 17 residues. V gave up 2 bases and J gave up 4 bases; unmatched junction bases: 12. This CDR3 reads CASSPTDRLTDADTQYF. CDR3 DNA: TGTGCCAGCTCACCAACGGACAGGCTCACCGATGCAGATACGCAGTATTTT.

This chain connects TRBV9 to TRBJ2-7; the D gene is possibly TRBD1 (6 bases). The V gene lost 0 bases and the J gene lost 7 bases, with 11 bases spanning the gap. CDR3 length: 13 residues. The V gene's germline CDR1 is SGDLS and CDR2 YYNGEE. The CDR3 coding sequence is TGTGCCAGCAGCGTAGCAGGGGCCCCTGAGCAGTACTTC. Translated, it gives CASSVAGAPEQYF.

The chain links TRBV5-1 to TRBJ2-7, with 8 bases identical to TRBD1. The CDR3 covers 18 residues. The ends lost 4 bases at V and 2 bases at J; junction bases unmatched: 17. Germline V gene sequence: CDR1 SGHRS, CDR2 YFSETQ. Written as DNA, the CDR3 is TGCGCCAGCAGCACCGCCCCGACAGGGGAACATATTGCCTACGAGCAGTACTTC. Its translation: CASSTAPTGEHIAYEQYF.

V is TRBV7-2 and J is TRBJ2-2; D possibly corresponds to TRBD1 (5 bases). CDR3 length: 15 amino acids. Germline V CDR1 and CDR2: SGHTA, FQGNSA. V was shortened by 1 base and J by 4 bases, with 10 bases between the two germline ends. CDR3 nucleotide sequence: TGTGCCAGCAGCTTAGGGGGCTCGGCCACCGGGGAGCTGTTTTTT. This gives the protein CASSLGGSATGELFF.

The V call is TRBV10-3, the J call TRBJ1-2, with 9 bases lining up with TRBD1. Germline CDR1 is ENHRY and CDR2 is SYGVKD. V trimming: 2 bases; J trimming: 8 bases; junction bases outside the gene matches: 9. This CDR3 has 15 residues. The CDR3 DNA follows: TGTGCCATCAGTGAGGGGTGGACAGGGGTGTTCGGCTACACCTTC. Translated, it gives CAISEGWTGVFGYTF.

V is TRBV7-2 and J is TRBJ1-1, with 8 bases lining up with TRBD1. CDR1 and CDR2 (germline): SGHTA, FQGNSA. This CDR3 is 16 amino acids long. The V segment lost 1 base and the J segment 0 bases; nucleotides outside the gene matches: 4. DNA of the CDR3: TGTGCCAGCAGCTTAGGACAGGGGAAGGTGAACACTGAAGCTTTCTTT. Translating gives CASSLGQGKVNTEAFF.

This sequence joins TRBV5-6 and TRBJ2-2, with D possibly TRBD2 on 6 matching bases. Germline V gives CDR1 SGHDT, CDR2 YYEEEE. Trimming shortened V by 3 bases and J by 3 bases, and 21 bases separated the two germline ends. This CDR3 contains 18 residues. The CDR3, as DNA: TGTGCCAGCAGCTACGGGACTTCTCGACTTAGTTACACCGGGGAGCTGTTTTTT. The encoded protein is CASSYGTSRLSYTGELFF.

In nucleotides, the CDR3 is TGTGCCAGCAGCCGGGGGGGGTCGGGTCAGCCCCAGCATTTT. Amino acid sequence: CASSRGGSGQPQHF. The chain links TRBV9 to TRBJ1-5; D is possibly TRBD1 (5 bases). The CDR3 is made up of 14 amino acids. Per the germline V gene, CDR1 is SGDLS and CDR2 is YYNGEE. Trimming left V 4 bases short and J 6 bases short, with 14 bases between.

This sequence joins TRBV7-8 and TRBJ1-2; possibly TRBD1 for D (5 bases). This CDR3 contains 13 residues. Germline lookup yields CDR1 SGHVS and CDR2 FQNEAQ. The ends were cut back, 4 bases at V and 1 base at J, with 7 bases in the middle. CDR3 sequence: CASSSQGNYGYTF. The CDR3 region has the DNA TGTGCCAGCAGCTCCCAGGGTAACTATGGCTACACCTTC.